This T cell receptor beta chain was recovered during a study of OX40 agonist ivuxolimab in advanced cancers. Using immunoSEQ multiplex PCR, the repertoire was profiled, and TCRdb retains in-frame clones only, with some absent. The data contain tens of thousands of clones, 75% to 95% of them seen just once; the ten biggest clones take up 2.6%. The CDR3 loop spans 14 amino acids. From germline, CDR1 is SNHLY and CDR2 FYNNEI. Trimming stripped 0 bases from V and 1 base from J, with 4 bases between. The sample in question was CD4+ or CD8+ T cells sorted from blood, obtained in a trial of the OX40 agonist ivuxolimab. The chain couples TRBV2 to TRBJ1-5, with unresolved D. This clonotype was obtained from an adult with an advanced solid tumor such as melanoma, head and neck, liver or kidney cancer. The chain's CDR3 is CASSEARSNQPQHF. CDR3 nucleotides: TGTGCCAGCAGTGAAGCACGGAGCAATCAGCCCCAGCATTTT.